This T cell receptor (beta chain) was profiled in a study of tumor-infiltrating lymphocytes in oesophageal squamous cell carcinoma. Germline assignment: CDR1 SGHDN and CDR2 FVKESK. The V gene lost 4 bases and the J gene lost 4 bases, with 10 bases spanning the gap. CDR3 length equals 13 residues. TCRdb itself ran the PCR reads through MiXCR, one entry per CDR3 protein. This sample has 15,000 to 20,000 distinct CDR3 sequences; 45% to 55% occur once, and the top ten carry 20% to 25%. This clonotype was detected many times. Sequenced: esophageal tumor tissue. The source of this sequence is a male donor with esophageal squamous cell carcinoma. V gene TRBV14 combines with J gene TRBJ2-5; unclear D gene. Written as DNA, the CDR3 is TGTGCCAGCAGCCTTCGTCCAAGAGAGACCCAGTACTTC. It is translated as CASSLRPRETQYF.